A single sample is the source of the 17 T cell receptor beta chains below, sequenced in a study of identical twins. TCRdb recomputed calls from the 5' RACE reads with MiXCR, one row per CDR3 protein. The sample shows around 960,000 distinct CDR3 sequences, roughly an eighth of them seen only once. This same sample was also taken into another study, of yellow fever vaccine responses in identical twins.

Sequenced input: PBMCs. The source is a woman younger than 30 in good health.

This chain uses TRBV24-1 with TRBJ2-3; 13 nucleotides agree with TRBD2. CDR1 and CDR2 (germline): KGHDR, SFDVKD. CDR3 length: 16 amino acids. V lost 6 bases, J lost 7 bases, and 9 bases stayed unmatched. CDR3 sequence reads: CATSTPLAGGIYTQYF. As DNA, the CDR3 is TGTGCCACCAGTACTCCACTAGCGGGGGGGATTTATACGCAGTATTTT.

The chain couples TRBV11-2 to TRBJ2-7; D may correspond to TRBD1 or TRBD2 (5 bases each). CDR1 is SGHAT and CDR2 is FQNNGV in the germline V gene. V lost 3 bases to trimming and J lost 1 base, with 13 bases between them. This CDR3 is built from 15 residues. The CDR3 is CASSLGDGASYEQYV. The CDR3 DNA follows: TGTGCCAGCAGCTTGGGGGATGGGGCGTCCTACGAGCAGTACGTC.

The chain is built from TRBV15 and TRBJ2-7; D might be TRBD2 (5 bases). Germline values: CDR1 LNHNV, CDR2 YYDKDF (reference sequence). This CDR3 has 12 amino acids. The V gene lost 2 bases and the J gene lost 6 bases, with 8 bases spanning the gap. The CDR3 region is CATSRPGSEQYF. Here the CDR3 DNA reads TGTGCCACCAGCAGACCGGGAAGCGAGCAGTACTTC.

In its sample, this clonotype was seen a few times. This sequence joins TRBV5-6 and TRBJ2-5; D perhaps matches TRBD2 (5 bases). The CDR3 covers 15 residues. Trimming removed 0 bases at V and 4 bases at J, with 13 bases between. Germline loops: CDR1 SGHDT, CDR2 YYEEEE. This chain's CDR3 is CASSLDRGMGETQYF. CDR3 coding DNA: TGTGCCAGCAGCTTGGACCGAGGGATGGGAGAGACCCAGTACTTC. Full variable domain (rest looked up from reference TRBV5-6 and TRBJ2-5): DAGVTQSPTHLIKTRGQQVTLRCSPKSGHDTVSWYQQALGQGPQFIFQYYEEEERQRGNFPDRFSGHQFPNYSSELNVNALLLGDSALYLCASSLDRGMGETQYFGPGTRLLVL.

This clonotype came up a few times. The chain links TRBV20-1 to TRBJ2-2, with D perhaps matching TRBD1 (5 bases). Germline-derived CDR1 and CDR2 are DFQATT and SNEGSKA (reference sequence). Trimming cost V 1 base and J 0 bases, with 9 bases left between them. CDR3 size: 15 residues. CDR3 nucleotide sequence: TGCAGTGCTAGAGTCCTCAGGGCGAACACCGGGGAGCTGTTTTTT. Protein: CSARVLRANTGELFF.

The V gene is TRBV29-1, the J gene TRBJ2-7; 12 nucleotides line up with TRBD1. The CDR3 is made up of 13 amino acids. Germline CDR1 and CDR2: SQVTM and ANQGSEA. The trim removed 3 bases at V and 6 bases at J, leaving 3 bases unmatched. CDR3 loop: CSVEGQGAREQYF. CDR3 DNA: TGCAGCGTTGAGGGACAGGGGGCTCGCGAGCAGTACTTC.

This chain joins TRBV11-2 and TRBJ2-2; 8 bases line up with TRBD2. V lost 3 bases, J lost 5 bases, and 8 bases stayed unmatched. The CDR3 covers 16 residues. Germline CDR1 SGHAT, CDR2 FQNNGV. Here the CDR3 DNA reads TGTGCCAGCAGCTTTTTCGCGGGAGGAGGGACCGGGGAGCTGTTTTTT. It codes for CASSFFAGGGTGELFF.

A few counts support this clonotype. The rearrangement joins TRBV5-1 to TRBJ1-1; 7 bases match TRBD1. The CDR3 is made up of 14 amino acids. V trimming: 5 bases; J trimming: 3 bases; junction bases outside the gene matches: 7. Germline loops: CDR1 SGHRS, CDR2 YFSETQ. The chain's CDR3 is CASRKQGPHTEAFF. The DNA of the CDR3 is TGCGCCAGCAGAAAACAGGGGCCCCACACTGAAGCTTTCTTT. The entire variable domain, with the rest obtained from reference TRBV5-1 and TRBJ1-1, is as follows: KAGVTQTPRYLIKTRGQQVTLSCSPISGHRSVSWYQQTPGQGLQFLFEYFSETQRNKGNFPGRFSGRQFSNSRSEMNVSTLELGDSALYLCASRKQGPHTEAFFGQGTRLTVV.

This clonotype was seen more than once but under ten times. The chain uses TRBV12-3 or TRBV12-4 and TRBJ2-7, with 8 bases lining up with TRBD1. This CDR3 has 13 residues. The V and J ends lost 5 bases and 9 bases, in that order; junction bases with no gene match: 9. CDR3 residues: CASSGQGNRGQYF. CDR3 nucleotides: TGTGCCAGCAGTGGACAGGGCAACCGGGGGCAGTACTTC.

This clonotype was seen a few times. The rearrangement uses TRBV3-1 and TRBJ1-1; D remains unclear. The CDR3 is made up of 13 amino acids. Deletions cut 1 base from V and 5 bases from J, with 8 bases between. Germline V CDR1 and CDR2: LGHDT, YNNKEL (reference sequence). CDR3 loop: CASSQASGTEAFF. Here the CDR3 DNA reads TGTGCCAGCAGCCAAGCGAGTGGGACTGAAGCTTTCTTT. Drawing the rest from reference TRBV3-1 and TRBJ1-1, the complete variable domain is DTAVSQTPKYLVTQMGNDKSIKCEQNLGHDTMYWYKQDSKKFLKIMFSYNNKELIINETVPNRFSPKSPDKAHLNLHINSLELGDSAVYFCASSQASGTEAFFGQGTRLTVV.

This clonotype was picked up a small number of times. The chain recombines TRBV6-1 with TRBJ2-7; maybe TRBD2 (5 bases). The CDR3 has 14 amino acids. V was cut by 10 bases and J by 6 bases, with 22 bases left in between. Germline CDR1 and CDR2: MNHNS and SASEGT. This CDR3 reads CANTGLASGFEQYF. For the CDR3, the DNA is TGTGCCAACACTGGACTGGCAAGTGGTTTCGAGCAGTACTTC.

V gene TRBV11-2 combines with J gene TRBJ2-1; 10 bases are shared with TRBD2. The CDR3 length is 18 residues. The V gene's germline CDR1 is SGHAT and CDR2 FQNNGV. With 2 bases clipped from V and 5 bases from J, the junction kept 12 bases outside the gene matches. Here the CDR3 reads CASSLRFTGTSVDNEQFF. Written as DNA, the CDR3 is TGTGCCAGCAGCTTACGGTTCACCGGGACTAGCGTAGACAATGAGCAGTTCTTC. The variable domain in full, with the rest retrieved from reference TRBV11-2 and TRBJ2-1, is EAGVAQSPRYKIIEKRQSVAFWCNPISGHATLYWYQQILGQGPKLLIQFQNNGVVDDSQLPKDRFSAERLKGVDSTLKIQPAKLEDSAVYLCASSLRFTGTSVDNEQFFGPGTRLTVL.

V gene TRBV5-1 combines with J gene TRBJ2-7; 8 bases are shared with TRBD1. This CDR3 region has 15 residues. After removal of 4 bases from V and 2 bases from J, the junction contained 8 bases not matched to a gene. Germline CDR1 SGHRS, CDR2 YFSETQ. The CDR3 sequence is CASSPTGASAYEQYF. DNA of the CDR3: TGCGCCAGCAGCCCGACAGGGGCCTCTGCCTACGAGCAGTACTTC.

The chain joins TRBV14 to TRBJ2-1; 7 bases map to TRBD1. Trimming at V came to 0 bases and at J to 7 bases, leaving 12 bases not matched to a gene. From germline, CDR1 is SGHDN and CDR2 FVKESK. This CDR3 has 17 residues. The CDR3 coding sequence is TGTGCCAGCAGCCAAGATCGCCCGGAGACAGGGATTAATGAGCAGTTCTTC. It specifies CASSQDRPETGINEQFF.

This clonotype was observed a handful of times. V is TRBV10-3 and J is TRBJ2-5; D is unresolved. V lost 0 bases to trimming and J lost 5 bases, with 7 bases between them. The CDR3 runs to 13 residues. CDR1 and CDR2 from the germline V gene are ENHRY and SYGVKD. CDR3 in DNA: TGTGCCATCAGTGAGTCGCAGACGGAGACCCAGTACTTC. This sequence encodes CAISESQTETQYF.

The chain combines TRBV3-1 with TRBJ1-3, with D possibly matching TRBD1 (6 bases). CDR1 and CDR2 (germline): LGHDT, YNNKEL (reference sequence). This CDR3 contains 15 residues. Trimming took off 3 bases at V and 3 bases at J, with 12 bases between the two ends. CDR3: CASSHLGAGGNTIYF. The CDR3 nucleotides are TGTGCCAGCAGCCATCTGGGGGCAGGTGGAAACACCATATATTTT.

The rearrangement joins TRBV7-9 to TRBJ2-7; 13 nucleotides agree with TRBD2. The V gene end was trimmed by 8 bases and the J gene end by 7 bases; junction bases not matched to a gene: 8. The CDR3 consists of 14 residues. Germline V gene sequence: CDR1 SEHNR, CDR2 FQNEAQ (reference sequence). The CDR3 DNA sequence: TGTGCCAGCGGAGGACTAGCGGGAGTGCGGGAGCAGTACTTC. This translates into CASGGLAGVREQYF.